The 11 T cell receptor beta chains given below trace back to one sample, sequenced in a study of cytomegalovirus exposure and HLA in healthy donors. PCR used 60 Vbeta primers and 13 Jbeta primers. The assay was immunoSEQ multiplex PCR, and TCRdb's table has in-frame clones only and misses some. The table lists 130,000 or so clones, around 80% of them singletons. Input material: PBMCs. These receptors all come from a young man in good health and CMV-seronegative.

Comment on this clone: One end of the junction is discordant with germline, which a read error may explain. The chain uses TRBV6-1 and TRBJ1-4; no definite D call. This CDR3 comprises 11 residues. Per the germline V gene, CDR1 is MNHNS and CDR2 is SASEGT. In DNA form, the CDR3 reads TGTGCCAGCAGTGAGAAGGGAGCCATTCTTTTT. Protein: CASSEKGAILF.

Points on this clone: This sample includes further DNA sequences coding for the same CDR3. V usage is TRBV7-6 and J usage is TRBJ1-2; TRBD1 matches at 7 bases. Trimming cost V 5 bases and J 1 base; bases outside gene matches: 10. The CDR3 spans 16 residues. Germline V gene lookup returns CDR1 SGHVS and CDR2 FNYEAQ. The CDR3 coding sequence is TGTGCCAGCAGCCTTGGGACAGCTAATATTAACTATGGCTACACCTTC. Amino acids: CASSLGTANINYGYTF.

This sequence joins TRBV11-2 and TRBJ1-1; no clear D. This CDR3 has 12 residues. Trimming pared 5 bases from V and 3 bases from J, leaving 7 bases between. Germline values: CDR1 SGHAT, CDR2 FQNNGV. CDR3 coding DNA: TGTGCCAGCAGCCCGGTCTACACTGAAGCTTTCTTT. Translated: CASSPVYTEAFF.

This clone was seen ten or more times. The same CDR3 can be traced to other DNA sequences in this sample. This rearrangement joins TRBV28 to TRBJ1-4; TRBD1 aligns across 10 bases. V lost 6 bases to trimming and J lost 8 bases; unmatched junction nucleotides: 9. Per the germline V gene, CDR1 is MDHEN and CDR2 is SYDVKM. CDR3 size: 15 residues. CDR3 loop: CASRVGTGVLEKLFF. CDR3 DNA sequence: TGTGCCAGCAGGGTCGGGACAGGGGTTCTGGAAAAACTGTTTTTT.

The chain uses TRBV2 and TRBJ1-5, with 8 bases identical to TRBD1. CDR3 length equals 17 residues. The germline V gene encodes CDR1 SNHLY and CDR2 FYNNEI. J gave up 6 bases and V 4 bases, and 14 bases lay outside the gene matches. CDR3 sequence reads: CASSGYPLTGGGQPQHF. CDR3 coding DNA: TGTGCCAGCAGTGGGTACCCATTAACAGGGGGGGGTCAGCCCCAGCATTTT. Looking up the rest from reference TRBV2 and TRBJ1-5 gives the full variable domain: EPEVTQTPSHQVTQMGQEVILRCVPISNHLYFYWYRQILGQKVEFLVSFYNNEISEKSEIFDDQFSVERPDGSNFTLKIRSTKLEDSAMYFCASSGYPLTGGGQPQHFGDGTRLSIL.

The chain links TRBV7-9 to TRBJ2-5; a weak D match, TRBD2 (7 bases). Per germline, CDR1 SEHNR and CDR2 FQNEAQ (reference sequence). V lost 1 base to trimming and J lost 6 bases, with 15 bases between them. The CDR3 is made up of 15 amino acids. In DNA, the CDR3 is TGTGCCAGCAGCTTAGGTGGCGGGGGCTGGCAGACCCAGTACTTC. Its translation is CASSLGGGGWQTQYF. The full variable domain, with the rest looked up from reference TRBV7-9 and TRBJ2-5, is DTGVSQNPRHKITKRGQNVTFRCDPISEHNRLYWYRQTLGQGPEFLTYFQNEAQLEKSRLLSDRFSAERPKGSFSTLEIQRTEQGDSAMYLCASSLGGGGWQTQYFGPGTRLLVL.

The rearrangement joins TRBV7-2 to TRBJ1-5, with D unresolved. The CDR3 covers 13 residues. In germline, CDR1 is SGHTA, CDR2 FQGNSA. V lost 3 bases, J lost 3 bases, and 6 bases lay in between. CDR3 sequence reads: CASSFSNNQPQHF. CDR3 coding DNA: TGTGCCAGCAGCTTCAGTAACAATCAGCCCCAGCATTTT.

This clone was picked up a small number of times. The chain is built from TRBV5-1 and TRBJ2-7; 10 nucleotides match TRBD1. From germline, CDR1 is SGHRS and CDR2 YFSETQ. The CDR3 has 15 amino acids. V lost 9 bases and J lost 2; bases outside the gene matches: 11. Here the CDR3 DNA reads TGCGCCACCTCCCGAGGGGGGACAGGGGCCTACGAGCAGTACTTC. It yields the protein CATSRGGTGAYEQYF.

In regard to this clone: One end of the junction fails to match germline, which may point to a read error. The J gene is TRBJ1-1, the V gene TRBV4-2, with D uncertain. This CDR3 spans 14 amino acids. Germline assignment: CDR1 LGHNA and CDR2 YNFKEQ. The chain's CDR3 is CASSQARENTEAFF. In nucleotides, the CDR3 is TGTGCCAGCAGTCAAGCTCGGGAGAACACTGAAGCTTTCTTT.

This sequence joins TRBV6-5 and TRBJ2-7, with TRBD1 matching over 9 bases. In germline, CDR1 is MNHEY, CDR2 SVGAGI. The CDR3 covers 13 residues. V lost 8 bases to trimming and J lost 4 bases; unmatched junction nucleotides: 6. The DNA for the CDR3 is TGTGCCAGCGGGACAGGGTTTAGGTACGAGCAGTACTTC. Its translation is CASGTGFRYEQYF.

The J gene is TRBJ2-7, the V gene TRBV27; 7 bases fit TRBD2. Germline V gene lookup returns CDR1 MNHEY and CDR2 SMNVEV (reference sequence). Trimming removed 4 bases from V and 3 bases from J; junction bases left unmatched: 6. The CDR3 loop spans 14 amino acids. The CDR3 DNA is TGTGCCAGCAGTTCCCTGCGGGAGCTCTACGAGCAGTACTTC. Encoded protein: CASSSLRELYEQYF.